One and the same sample provided the 28 T cell receptor beta chains below, sequenced in a study of blood T cell repertoires in COVID-19. Using immunoSEQ multiplex PCR, the repertoire was profiled, and TCRdb retains in-frame clones only, with some absent. The sample holds 300,000 to 400,000 clones; roughly 90% are singletons and the top ten take 0.9% to 1%. Input material: PBMCs or T cells enriched from blood (not recorded which). The origin of the receptors is a woman aged 25 to 45 with acute COVID-19.

V usage is TRBV11-1 and J usage is TRBJ2-7; 7 bases line up with TRBD1. The V and J ends lost 4 bases and 2 bases, in that order; junction bases with no gene match: 8. CDR3 size: 15 residues. CDR1 SGHAT and CDR2 FQDESV come from the germline V gene (reference sequence). The CDR3 reads CASSSRQGLAYEQYF. CDR3 nucleotides: TGTGCCAGCAGCTCTAGACAGGGCCTTGCCTACGAGCAGTACTTC. The entire variable domain, with the rest obtained from reference TRBV11-1 and TRBJ2-7, is as follows: EAEVAQSPRYKITEKSQAVAFWCDPISGHATLYWYRQILGQGPELLVQFQDESVVDDSQLPKDRFSAERLKGVDSTLKIQPAELGDSAMYLCASSSRQGLAYEQYFGPGTRLTVT.

This chain joins TRBV20-1 and TRBJ2-1; D not resolved. Germline CDR1 and CDR2: DFQATT and SNEGSKA (reference sequence). Trimming shortened V by 3 bases and J by 4 bases, and 7 bases separated the two germline ends. The CDR3 length is 12 residues. CDR3 residues: CSASIQYNEQFF. CDR3 in DNA: TGCAGTGCTAGTATTCAGTACAATGAGCAGTTCTTC.

The chain is built from TRBV7-2 and TRBJ2-1; TRBD2 might be the D (6 bases). Trimming shortened V by 6 bases and J by 7 bases, and 19 bases separated the two germline ends. The CDR3 runs 15 residues. Germline V lookup: CDR1 SGHTA, CDR2 FQGNSA. This CDR3 reads CASRGGTVKWNEQFF. The CDR3 DNA reads TGTGCCAGCAGGGGCGGGACTGTGAAGTGGAATGAGCAGTTCTTC.

The V gene is TRBV19, the J gene TRBJ1-6; no clear D gene. V lost 5 bases to trimming and J lost 8 bases, with 7 bases between them. The CDR3 has 12 amino acids. The germline V gene has CDR1 LNHDA and CDR2 SQIVND (reference sequence). The CDR3 region is CASSRGDSPLHF. The DNA for the CDR3 is TGTGCCAGTAGTCGCGGGGATTCACCCCTCCACTTT. The whole variable domain, filled in from reference TRBV19 and TRBJ1-6, reads DGGITQSPKYLFRKEGQNVTLSCEQNLNHDAMYWYRQDPGQGLRLIYYSQIVNDFQKGDIAEGYSVSREKKESFPLTVTSAQKNPTAFYLCASSRGDSPLHFGNGTRLTVT.

V is TRBV6-1 and J is TRBJ2-7; D is unresolved. CDR1 and CDR2 from the germline V gene are MNHNS and SASEGT. This CDR3 is 14 amino acids long. The V and J ends lost 1 base and 0 bases respectively, with 7 bases between them. The CDR3 region has the DNA TGTGCCAGCAGTGAAGGCGGTAGCTCCTACGAGCAGTACTTC. It is translated as CASSEGGSSYEQYF.

The chain carries TRBV6-5 and TRBJ2-7; possibly TRBD2 for D (5 bases). This CDR3 has 15 amino acids. Trimming removed 0 bases at V and 4 bases at J, with 13 bases between. Looked up from germline, CDR1 is MNHEY and CDR2 is SVGAGI. For the CDR3, the DNA is TGTGCCAGCAGTTACTCGGCTAGCCCCCCATACGAGCAGTACTTC. It encodes CASSYSASPPYEQYF.

The chain couples TRBV18 to TRBJ1-1; D ambiguous. The CDR3 is 14 residues long. The V and J ends lost 0 bases and 1 base respectively, with 6 bases between them. From germline, CDR1 is KGHSH and CDR2 LQKENI. CDR3 amino acids: CASSPPAGNTEAFF. The CDR3 region has the DNA TGTGCCAGCTCACCACCGGCAGGGAACACTGAAGCTTTCTTT.

The V and J genes are TRBV19 and TRBJ2-7; 10 nucleotides agree with TRBD2. Unmatched junction bases numbered 6, after V lost 5 bases and J lost 2 bases. The germline CDR1 and CDR2 sequences are LNHDA and SQIVND (reference sequence). The CDR3 has 15 amino acids. Here the CDR3 reads CASSSLAGDPYEQYF. CDR3 nucleotides: TGTGCCAGTAGTTCCCTAGCGGGGGATCCCTACGAGCAGTACTTC.

The V and J genes are TRBV29-1 and TRBJ2-1; D remains unclear. The germline V gene encodes CDR1 SQVTM and CDR2 ANQGSEA. This CDR3 is 11 amino acids long. Deletions cut 2 bases from V and 9 bases from J, with 8 bases between. DNA for the CDR3: TGCAGCGTTGAAATGTTGGCTGAGCAGTTCTTC. Encoded protein: CSVEMLAEQFF.

In this sample, this clone turned up once. This chain joins TRBV24-1 and TRBJ1-2; 8 nucleotides align to TRBD1. The ends lost 2 bases at V and 0 bases at J; junction bases unmatched: 7. The V gene's germline CDR1 is KGHDR and CDR2 SFDVKD. The CDR3 sequence is 17 residues long. The CDR3 loop is CATSDSNRGNTNYGYTF. The CDR3 coding sequence is TGTGCCACCAGTGATTCGAACAGGGGGAATACTAACTATGGCTACACCTTC.

The rearrangement joins TRBV15 to TRBJ2-1, with TRBD2 matching over 11 bases. The CDR3 contains 16 residues. Germline loops: CDR1 LNHNV, CDR2 YYDKDF (reference sequence). Unmatched junction bases numbered 0, after V lost 0 bases and J lost 2 bases. Here the CDR3 reads CATSRDSGRAYNEQFF. CDR3 coding DNA: TGTGCCACCAGCAGAGATAGCGGGAGGGCCTACAATGAGCAGTTCTTC.

The chain recombines TRBV9 with TRBJ1-6; 8 nucleotides match TRBD1. Germline V gene lookup returns CDR1 SGDLS and CDR2 YYNGEE. CDR3 length: 14 amino acids. Unmatched junction bases numbered 5, after V lost 3 bases and J lost 9 bases. The DNA for the CDR3 is TGTGCCAGCAGCGGTGGACAGGGAGGTTCACCCCTCCACTTT. Protein product: CASSGGQGGSPLHF.

V usage is TRBV7-2 and J usage is TRBJ1-5; no clear D gene. The CDR3 sequence is 14 residues long. Trimming removed 4 bases at V and 3 bases at J, with 10 bases between. Germline CDR1 SGHTA, CDR2 FQGNSA. CDR3 DNA sequence: TGTGCCAGCAGCTCCGACACATACAATCAGCCCCAGCATTTT. It translates to CASSSDTYNQPQHF.

The chain recombines TRBV30 with TRBJ1-2, with D maybe TRBD1 (5 bases). In germline, CDR1 is GTSNPN, CDR2 SVGIG (reference sequence). V gave up 4 bases and J gave up 4 bases, with 13 bases separating them. The CDR3 runs 13 residues. The CDR3 DNA is TGTGCCTGGACTTCCGGGACTTTCTATGGCTACACCTTC. Encoded protein: CAWTSGTFYGYTF.

This clone was counted a few times. The gene calls are TRBV7-8 and TRBJ2-1; D call uncertain. V gave up 3 bases and J gave up 10 bases, with 10 bases separating them. This CDR3 comprises 12 residues. Germline loops: CDR1 SGHVS, CDR2 FQNEAQ. The CDR3 loop reads CASSFTVWEQFF. CDR3 coding DNA: TGTGCCAGCAGCTTCACGGTATGGGAGCAGTTCTTC.

The gene calls are TRBV2 and TRBJ2-1; 8 bases line up with TRBD1. The CDR3 sequence is 13 residues long. V trimming: 4 bases; J trimming: 10 bases; junction bases outside the gene matches: 6. The germline gives CDR1 SNHLY, CDR2 FYNNEI. The CDR3 spells CASSVGRDREQFF. The CDR3, as DNA: TGTGCCAGCAGTGTAGGCCGGGACAGGGAGCAGTTCTTC.

This clone was seen more than once but under ten times. The chain combines TRBV18 with TRBJ1-1; D remains ambiguous. Germline-derived CDR1 and CDR2 are KGHSH and LQKENI. The CDR3 consists of 16 residues. Trimming removed 1 base at V and 5 bases at J, with 17 bases between. In nucleotides, the CDR3 is TGTGCCAGCTCACCACGGGGTCAGCCCCGAGGGACTGAAGCTTTCTTT. Translating gives CASSPRGQPRGTEAFF.

In its sample, this clone was seen a few times. The chain joins TRBV27 to TRBJ2-7, with a possible D match to TRBD1 (5 bases). The CDR3 consists of 14 residues. V dropped 5 bases and J dropped 5 bases, with 16 bases sitting between them. Germline-derived CDR1 and CDR2 are MNHEY and SMNVEV (reference sequence). This CDR3 reads CASSPRQTRDEQYF. Here the CDR3 DNA reads TGTGCCAGCAGTCCACGACAGACCCGCGACGAGCAGTACTTC.

The chain carries TRBV4-1 and TRBJ2-7, with D tentatively TRBD2 (6 bases). CDR1 and CDR2 from the germline V gene are MGHRA and YSYEKL. The CDR3 runs to 18 residues. V was cut by 4 bases and J by 0 bases, with 22 bases left in between. The CDR3 sequence: CASSRDGGAGQSSYEQYF. CDR3 DNA: TGCGCCAGCAGCCGGGACGGGGGAGCAGGGCAGAGCTCCTACGAGCAGTACTTC.

The rearrangement joins TRBV18 to TRBJ2-7; 7 positions match TRBD1. V lost 2 bases and J lost 5; bases outside the gene matches: 3. Germline V lookup: CDR1 KGHSH, CDR2 LQKENI. The CDR3 runs to 13 residues. The CDR3 region has the DNA TGTGCCAGCTCACCATACAGGGGTAACGAGCAGTACTTC. This codes for CASSPYRGNEQYF. Full variable domain (remainder filled in from reference TRBV18 and TRBJ2-7): NAGVMQNPRHLVRRRGQEARLRCSPMKGHSHVYWYRQLPEEGLKFMVYLQKENIIDESGMPKERFSAEFPKEGPSILRIQQVVRGDSAAYFCASSPYRGNEQYFGPGTRLTVT.

The CDR3 bases are TGTGCCAGCTCACCAGGGAGGTACGAGCAGTACTTC. As protein: CASSPGRYEQYF. The rearrangement joins TRBV18 to TRBJ2-7; tentative D call: TRBD2 (6 bases). The V and J ends lost 2 bases and 4 bases respectively, with 6 bases between them. There are 12 residues in the CDR3. Per the germline V gene, CDR1 is KGHSH and CDR2 is LQKENI.

This clone was seen only once. The rearrangement joins TRBV5-5 to TRBJ2-7; possibly TRBD1 for D (6 bases). Per the germline V gene, CDR1 is SGHKS and CDR2 is YYEKEE (reference sequence). This CDR3 has 15 residues. The germline V and J ends were trimmed by 0 bases and 3 bases, with 13 bases remaining between them. The CDR3 coding sequence is TGTGCCAGCAGCTTGGCCACAGGGTCCTTCTACGAGCAGTACTTC. This codes for CASSLATGSFYEQYF.

The chain has TRBV2 and TRBJ2-7; possibly TRBD2 for D (6 bases). The germline gives CDR1 SNHLY, CDR2 FYNNEI. Trimming removed 4 bases from V and 3 bases from J, with 16 bases in between. CDR3 size: 15 residues. CDR3 sequence reads: CASSVGGAEGYEQYF. The CDR3 DNA is TGTGCCAGCAGTGTAGGAGGGGCCGAGGGCTACGAGCAGTACTTC.

The chain carries TRBV28 and TRBJ1-6, with D unclear. The ends were cut back, 3 bases at V and 8 bases at J, with 11 bases in the middle. The CDR3 loop spans 14 amino acids. The germline V gene encodes CDR1 MDHEN and CDR2 SYDVKM. CDR3 sequence: CASSFGRLDSPLHF. The CDR3 DNA is TGTGCCAGCAGTTTTGGGAGACTTGATTCACCCCTCCACTTT.

The genes are TRBV5-1 and TRBJ2-1, with D maybe TRBD1 (5 bases). The V end lost 4 bases, the J end lost 8 bases, and 13 bases lay between the germline ends. Germline V CDR1 and CDR2: SGHRS, YFSETQ. The CDR3 covers 13 residues. The DNA of the CDR3 is TGCGCCAGCAGCCCCGAGCAGGGTTATGAGCAGTTCTTC. Translated, it gives CASSPEQGYEQFF.

This chain connects TRBV21-1 to TRBJ1-5; the table's TRBD1 call for D was not verified on the DNA. TRBV21-1 is a pseudogene. This CDR3 has 17 amino acids. CDR3 sequence (DNA): TGTGCCAGCAGCGCAACAGGGACAGGGGGCTGCAATCAGCCCCAGCATTTT. Translating gives CASSATGTGGCNQPQHF.

V is TRBV19 and J is TRBJ1-2, with D possibly TRBD1 on 6 matching bases. Germline-derived CDR1 and CDR2 are LNHDA and SQIVND (reference sequence). Trimming left V 3 bases short and J 4 bases short, with 18 bases between. This CDR3 comprises 16 residues. The CDR3 is CASSIIGHREGYGYTF. CDR3 sequence (DNA): TGTGCCAGTAGTATTATCGGGCACAGGGAGGGCTATGGCTACACCTTC.

The chain combines TRBV4-1 with TRBJ2-7, with 12 bases identical to TRBD2. The CDR3 contains 16 residues. V was pared by 9 bases and J by 1 base, with 10 bases of the junction left unmatched. The germline CDR1 and CDR2 sequences are MGHRA and YSYEKL. CDR3 protein: CARLAGGPLSSYEQYF. CDR3 sequence (DNA): TGCGCCAGACTAGCGGGGGGCCCTCTCTCATCCTACGAGCAGTACTTC.